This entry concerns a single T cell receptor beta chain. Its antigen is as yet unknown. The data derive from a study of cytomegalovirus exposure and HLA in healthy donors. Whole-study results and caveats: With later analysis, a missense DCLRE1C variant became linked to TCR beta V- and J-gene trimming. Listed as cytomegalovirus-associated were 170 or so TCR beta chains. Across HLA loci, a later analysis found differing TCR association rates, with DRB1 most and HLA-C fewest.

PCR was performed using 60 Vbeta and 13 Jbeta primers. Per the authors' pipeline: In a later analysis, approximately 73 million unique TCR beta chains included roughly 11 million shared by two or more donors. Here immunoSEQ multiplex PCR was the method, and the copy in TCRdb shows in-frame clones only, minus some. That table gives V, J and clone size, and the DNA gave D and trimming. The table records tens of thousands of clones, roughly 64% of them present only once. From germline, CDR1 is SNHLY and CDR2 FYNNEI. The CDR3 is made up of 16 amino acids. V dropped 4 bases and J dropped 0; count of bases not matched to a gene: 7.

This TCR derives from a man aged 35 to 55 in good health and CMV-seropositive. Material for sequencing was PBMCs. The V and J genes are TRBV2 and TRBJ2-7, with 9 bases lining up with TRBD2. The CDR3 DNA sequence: TGTGCCAGCAGTGTAAGCGGGGGGCCGCCCTCCTACGAGCAGTACTTC. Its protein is CASSVSGGPPSYEQYF. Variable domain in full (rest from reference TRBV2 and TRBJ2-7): EPEVTQTPSHQVTQMGQEVILRCVPISNHLYFYWYRQILGQKVEFLVSFYNNEISEKSEIFDDQFSVERPDGSNFTLKIRSTKLEDSAMYFCASSVSGGPPSYEQYFGPGTRLTVT.